Listed here are 21 T cell receptor beta chains from one sample, sequenced in a study of T cells in Graves' hyperthyroidism and ophthalmopathy. RNA transcripts gave rise to amplified TCR beta CDR3 regions. First-round RT-PCR of the TCR CDR3 relied on the HTBI primer set. From the multiplex PCR reads, TCRdb called clonotypes with MiXCR, one entry per CDR3 protein. The sample carries 45,000 to 75,000 distinct CDR3 sequences, just under 50% recorded once. The specimen was blood. The receptors come from a woman aged 25 to 39 with Graves' ophthalmopathy.

The table lists this clonotype with many counts. The chain employs TRBV11-2 and TRBJ1-1; D possibly corresponds to TRBD1 (5 bases). Trimming removed 0 bases from V and 9 bases from J, with 11 bases in between. This CDR3 region has 13 residues. CDR1 and CDR2 (germline): SGHAT, FQNNGV. The CDR3 coding sequence is TGTGCCAGCAGCTTAGAATCGGCAGGGAAAGCTTTCTTT. It translates to CASSLESAGKAFF.

For this clonotype: The conserved phenylalanine or tryptophan normally closing the CDR3 is absent here, so this likely arose from a read error. The chain recombines TRBV12-3 or TRBV12-4 with TRBJ2-3, with 10 bases aligning to TRBD2. Losses at the gene ends were 1 base for V and 9 bases for J; bases not matched to a gene: 7. The CDR3 runs 15 residues. CDR3 DNA: TGTGCCAGCAGTTTAGTTATAGCGGGGGGAGACACGCAGTATCTT. Its translation is CASSLVIAGGDTQYL.

This chain uses TRBV7-3 with TRBJ2-5; 8 nucleotides line up with TRBD1. V shed 2 bases and J 2 bases; nucleotides not matched to a gene: 10. The CDR3 runs 17 residues. The V gene's germline CDR1 is SGHTA and CDR2 FQGTGA. The CDR3 region is CASSLYPPRTGQETQYF. DNA of the CDR3: TGTGCCAGCAGCTTATACCCTCCGCGGACAGGGCAAGAGACCCAGTACTTC. Variable domain in full (rest from reference TRBV7-3 and TRBJ2-5): GAGVSQTPSNKVTEKGKYVELRCDPISGHTALYWYRQSLGQGPEFLIYFQGTGAADDSGLPNDRFFAVRPEGSVSTLKIQRTERGDSAVYLCASSLYPPRTGQETQYFGPGTRLLVL.

This clonotype was picked up many times. This rearrangement joins TRBV9 to TRBJ1-5, with 10 bases that match TRBD1. The germline V gene encodes CDR1 SGDLS and CDR2 YYNGEE. V lost 3 bases to trimming and J lost 1 base; unmatched junction nucleotides: 4. This CDR3 region has 16 residues. This CDR3 is CASSEGGQGSNQPQHF. The DNA of the CDR3 is TGTGCCAGCAGCGAAGGGGGACAGGGGAGCAATCAGCCCCAGCATTTT. The variable domain in full, completed from reference TRBV9 and TRBJ1-5, reads DSGVTQTPKHLITATGQRVTLRCSPRSGDLSVYWYQQSLDQGLQFLIQYYNGEERAKGNILERFSAQQFPDLHSELNLSSLELGDSALYFCASSEGGQGSNQPQHFGDGTRLSIL.

In its sample, this clonotype was seen a few times. The V call is TRBV6-5, the J call TRBJ1-5; unclear D gene. There are 13 residues in the CDR3. The germline gives CDR1 MNHEY, CDR2 SVGAGI. The V gene lost 2 bases and the J gene lost 3 bases, with 5 bases spanning the gap. The CDR3 DNA follows: TGTGCCAGCAGTTACGGGTTCAATCAGCCCCAGCATTTT. It encodes CASSYGFNQPQHF.

With respect to this clonotype: The CDR3 does not close with the conserved phenylalanine or tryptophan, likely indicating a read error. No DNA is shown, since the ends of the CDR3 on it are uncertain; the CDR3 is the one TCRdb lists. The gene calls are TRBV7-9 and TRBJ1-3; the table gives TRBD1 as D, unverified against the DNA. The CDR3 is 8 amino acids long, termini counted. CDR1 is SEHNR and CDR2 is FQNEAQ in the germline V gene (reference sequence). This CDR3 is CASSLSGV.

This clonotype was recorded at least ten times. J is TRBJ1-2 and V is TRBV19, with D unresolved. The CDR3 extends over 13 amino acids. Germline V lookup: CDR1 LNHDA, CDR2 SQIVND (reference sequence). V was pared by 0 bases and J by 6 bases, with 8 bases between. The CDR3 DNA reads TGTGCCAGTAGTATAGATCGGGAGAATGGCTACACCTTC. Translation gives CASSIDRENGYTF. The whole variable domain, filled in from reference TRBV19 and TRBJ1-2, reads DGGITQSPKYLFRKEGQNVTLSCEQNLNHDAMYWYRQDPGQGLRLIYYSQIVNDFQKGDIAEGYSVSREKKESFPLTVTSAQKNPTAFYLCASSIDRENGYTFGSGTRLTVV.

This clonotype qualifies as medium-sized. This chain uses TRBV10-3 with TRBJ2-1; 7 bases are a match to TRBD2. CDR1 is ENHRY and CDR2 is SYGVKD in the germline V gene. CDR3 length: 11 amino acids. V lost 9 bases and J lost 5; bases outside the gene matches: 1. CDR3 residues: CAMGGDNEQFF. The CDR3 DNA follows: TGTGCCATGGGGGGGGACAATGAGCAGTTCTTC.

The chain joins TRBV18 to TRBJ2-6, with D possibly being TRBD1 or TRBD2 (5 bases each). Trimming stripped 4 bases from V and 2 bases from J, with 15 bases between. Germline-derived CDR1 and CDR2 are KGHSH and LQKENI. There are 17 residues in the CDR3. The CDR3 here is CASSLQRGVPGANVLTF. The CDR3 nucleotides are TGTGCCAGCTCACTTCAAAGAGGGGTTCCTGGGGCCAACGTCCTGACTTTC.

The rearrangement links TRBV7-2 to TRBJ2-5; no clear D gene. V lost 1 base and J lost 0, with 9 bases in between. Germline assignment: CDR1 SGHTA and CDR2 FQGNSA. There are 15 residues in the CDR3. The CDR3 loop is CASSLGLPYQETQYF. The CDR3 DNA follows: TGTGCCAGCAGCTTAGGGCTCCCGTACCAAGAGACCCAGTACTTC.

This clonotype was seen at least ten times. The chain carries TRBV7-3 and TRBJ2-2; TRBD2 matches 14 bases. The CDR3 length is 17 residues. Germline V gene data show CDR1 as SGHTA and CDR2 as FQGTGA. Trimming took 5 bases from V and 3 from J; bases not matched to a gene: 5. This CDR3 is CASSRLAGGRYTGELFF. CDR3 DNA: TGTGCCAGCAGCCGACTAGCGGGAGGGCGGTACACCGGGGAGCTGTTTTTT.

The rearrangement joins TRBV2 to TRBJ2-3; 8 nucleotides align to TRBD1. Germline CDR1 reads SNHLY; CDR2 reads FYNNEI. The length of the CDR3 is 15 residues. V was clipped by 6 bases and J by 2 bases; unmatched bases: 7. DNA of the CDR3: TGTGCCAGCAGGGGCGGGGACAGGATCACAGATACGCAGTATTTT. It specifies CASRGGDRITDTQYF.

The chain combines TRBV29-1 with TRBJ2-7, with D hard to call. This CDR3 is 11 amino acids long. Germline CDR1 SQVTM, CDR2 ANQGSEA. V lost 0 bases and J 7 bases, leaving 7 bases between the germline ends. The CDR3 here is CSVEEAREQYF. The DNA of the CDR3 is TGCAGCGTTGAAGAGGCGAGGGAGCAGTACTTC.

This clonotype was found many times. One end of the junction does not line up with germline, which may come from a read error. This chain joins TRBV6-2 or TRBV6-3 and TRBJ2-7; 7 bases align to TRBD2. The germline gives CDR1 MNHEY, CDR2 SVGEGT. The CDR3 has 12 residues. CDR3 amino acids: CASSYSGGDSNF. In nucleotides, the CDR3 is TGTGCCAGCAGTTACTCTGGGGGGGACTCGAACTTC.

This clonotype showed up just a few times. The V gene is TRBV10-1, the J gene TRBJ2-3; tentatively, D is TRBD2 (5 bases). Trimming cost V 7 bases and J 11 bases, with 19 bases left between them. There are 13 residues in the CDR3. Germline CDR1 and CDR2: WNHNN and SYGVQD (reference sequence). The CDR3 DNA reads as TGCGCCAGCATGTCTAGCACCGACAATGAGCAGTATTTT. It codes for CASMSSTDNEQYF.

The V and J genes are TRBV29-1 and TRBJ1-5; D gene uncertain. V gave up 4 bases and J gave up 11 bases, with 18 bases separating them. The CDR3 runs 13 residues. Germline V gene lookup returns CDR1 SQVTM and CDR2 ANQGSEA. CDR3 nucleotides: TGCAGCGTTGTGACTAGCGGCGGGGAGACCCAGCATTTT. Its protein product is CSVVTSGGETQHF.

The CDR3 nucleotides are TGTGCCAGCGGCCCCCGGGGACTAGCCATACACAATGAGCAGTTCTTC. Translated, it gives CASGPRGLAIHNEQFF. The gene calls are TRBV7-3 and TRBJ2-1; 9 bases match TRBD2. Germline CDR1 reads SGHTA; CDR2 reads FQGTGA. Trimming removed 8 bases from V and 5 bases from J; junction bases left unmatched: 13. CDR3 length: 16 residues.

On this clonotype itself: A junction end diverges from the germline sequence, so it may reflect a read error. This sequence joins TRBV20-1 and TRBJ1-2; no reliable D call. Germline loops: CDR1 DFQATT, CDR2 SNEGSKA (reference sequence). The CDR3 is 11 residues long. CDR3 region: CSARDLLAGPF. Written as DNA, the CDR3 is TGCAGTGCTAGAGATCTGTTAGCGGGCCCCTTC.

Concerning this clonotype: A much larger clone lies one base from this, so it may be a read error. The chain carries TRBV3-1 and TRBJ1-2; D uncertain. The CDR3 is 11 residues long. The germline gives CDR1 LGHDT, CDR2 YNNKEL (reference sequence). The CDR3 region has the DNA TGTGCCAACAGCCACGGCTATGGCTACACCTTC. Amino acids: CANSHGYGYTF.

This clonotype was seen more than once but under ten times. The V and J genes are TRBV19 and TRBJ1-5, with D perhaps TRBD1 (6 bases). Trimming removed 5 bases from V and 2 bases from J, with 16 bases in between. The CDR3 has 16 amino acids. Germline CDR1 LNHDA, CDR2 SQIVND (reference sequence). Here the CDR3 DNA reads TGTGCCAGTAGTCAAAGGGGGGTCGGTGGCAATCAGCCCCAGCATTTT. Translated, it gives CASSQRGVGGNQPQHF.

Worth noting for this clonotype: One end of the junction does not line up with germline, which may come from a read error. CDR3 protein: CASRSGGEGRTDTQYF. DNA of the CDR3: TGTGCCAGCAGGTCGGGCGGGGAGGGTCGCACAGACACGCAGTATTTT. The chain is built from TRBV7-9 and TRBJ2-3, with 7 bases matching TRBD2. Germline assignment: CDR1 SEHNR and CDR2 FQNEAQ (reference sequence). The CDR3 runs 16 residues.